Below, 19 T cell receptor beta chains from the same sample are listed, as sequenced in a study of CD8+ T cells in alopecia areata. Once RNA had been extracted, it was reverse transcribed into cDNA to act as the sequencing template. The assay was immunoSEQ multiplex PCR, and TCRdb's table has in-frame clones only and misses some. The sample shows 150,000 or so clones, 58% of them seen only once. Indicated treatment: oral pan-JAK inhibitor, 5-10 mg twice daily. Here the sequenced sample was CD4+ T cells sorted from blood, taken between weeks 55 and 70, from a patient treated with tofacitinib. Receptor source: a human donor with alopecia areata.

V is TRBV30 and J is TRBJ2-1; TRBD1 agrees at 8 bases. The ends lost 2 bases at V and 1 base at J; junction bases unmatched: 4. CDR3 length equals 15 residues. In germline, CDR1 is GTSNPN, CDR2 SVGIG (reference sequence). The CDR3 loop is CAWSFGQGSYNEQFF. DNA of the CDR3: TGTGCCTGGAGTTTCGGACAGGGTTCCTACAATGAGCAGTTCTTC.

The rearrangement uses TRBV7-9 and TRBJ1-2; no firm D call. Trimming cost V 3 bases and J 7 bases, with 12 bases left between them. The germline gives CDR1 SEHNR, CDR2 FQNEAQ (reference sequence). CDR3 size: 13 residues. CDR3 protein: CASSFVREGGYTF. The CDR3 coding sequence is TGTGCCAGCAGCTTTGTCCGAGAAGGTGGCTACACCTTC.

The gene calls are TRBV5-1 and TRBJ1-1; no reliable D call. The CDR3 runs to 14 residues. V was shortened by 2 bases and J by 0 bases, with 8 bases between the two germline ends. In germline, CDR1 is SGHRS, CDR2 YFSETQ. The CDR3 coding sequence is TGCGCCAGCAGCTTCCACCACATGAACACTGAAGCTTTCTTT. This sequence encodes CASSFHHMNTEAFF.

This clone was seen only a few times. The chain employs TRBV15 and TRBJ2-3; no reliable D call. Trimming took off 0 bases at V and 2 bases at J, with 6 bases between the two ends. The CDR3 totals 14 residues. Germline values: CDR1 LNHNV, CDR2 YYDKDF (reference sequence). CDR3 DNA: TGTGCCACCAGCAGAGATCTGCCCACAGATACGCAGTATTTT. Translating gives CATSRDLPTDTQYF. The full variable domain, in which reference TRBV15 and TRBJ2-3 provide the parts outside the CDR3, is DAMVIQNPRYQVTQFGKPVTLSCSQTLNHNVMYWYQQKSSQAPKLLFHYYDKDFNNEADTPDNFQSRRPNTSFCFLDIRSPGLGDTAMYLCATSRDLPTDTQYFGPGTRLTVL.

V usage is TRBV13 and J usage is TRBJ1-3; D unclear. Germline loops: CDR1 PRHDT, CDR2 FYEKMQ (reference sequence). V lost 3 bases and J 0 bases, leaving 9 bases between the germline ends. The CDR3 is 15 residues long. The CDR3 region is CASSLGSNSGNTIYF. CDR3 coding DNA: TGTGCCAGCAGCTTGGGCAGCAACTCTGGAAACACCATATATTTT. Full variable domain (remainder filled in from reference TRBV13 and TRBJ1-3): AAGVIQSPRHLIKEKRETATLKCYPIPRHDTVYWYQQGPGQDPQFLISFYEKMQSDKGSIPDRFSAQQFSDYHSELNMSSLELGDSALYFCASSLGSNSGNTIYFGEGSWLTVV.

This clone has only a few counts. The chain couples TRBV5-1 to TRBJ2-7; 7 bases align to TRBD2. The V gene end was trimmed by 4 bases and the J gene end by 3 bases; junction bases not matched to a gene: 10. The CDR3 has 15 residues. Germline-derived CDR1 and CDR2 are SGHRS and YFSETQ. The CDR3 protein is CASSRPGGENYEQYF. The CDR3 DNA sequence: TGCGCCAGCAGCCGCCCGGGGGGAGAGAACTACGAGCAGTACTTC.

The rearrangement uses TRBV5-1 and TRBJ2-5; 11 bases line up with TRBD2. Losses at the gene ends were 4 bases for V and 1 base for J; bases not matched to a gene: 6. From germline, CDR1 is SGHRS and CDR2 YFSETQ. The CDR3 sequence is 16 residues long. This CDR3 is CASSVGLAAVQETQYF. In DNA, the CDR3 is TGCGCCAGCAGCGTGGGACTAGCGGCTGTCCAAGAGACCCAGTACTTC.

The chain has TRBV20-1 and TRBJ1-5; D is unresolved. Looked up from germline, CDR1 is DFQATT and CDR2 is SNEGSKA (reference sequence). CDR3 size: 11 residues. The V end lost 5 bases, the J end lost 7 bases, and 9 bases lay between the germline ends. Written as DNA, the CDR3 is TGCAGTGCTTCACCGGGACAGCCCCAGCATTTT. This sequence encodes CSASPGQPQHF.

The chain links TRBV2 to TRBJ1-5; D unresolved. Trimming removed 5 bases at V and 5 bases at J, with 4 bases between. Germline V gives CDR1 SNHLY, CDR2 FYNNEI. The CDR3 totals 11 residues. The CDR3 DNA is TGTGCCAGCAGTCTAGATCAGCCCCAGCATTTT. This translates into CASSLDQPQHF.

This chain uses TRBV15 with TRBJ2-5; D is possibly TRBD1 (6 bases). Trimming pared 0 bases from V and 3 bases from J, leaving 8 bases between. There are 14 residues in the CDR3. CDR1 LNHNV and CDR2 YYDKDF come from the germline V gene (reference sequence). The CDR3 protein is CATSRDYREETQYF. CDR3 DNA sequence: TGTGCCACCAGCAGAGATTACAGGGAAGAGACCCAGTACTTC.

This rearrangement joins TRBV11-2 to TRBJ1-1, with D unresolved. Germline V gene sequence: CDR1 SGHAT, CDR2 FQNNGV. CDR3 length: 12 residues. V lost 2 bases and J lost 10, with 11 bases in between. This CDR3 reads CASSLPGSGAFF. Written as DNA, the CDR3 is TGTGCCAGCAGCTTACCTGGGTCGGGAGCTTTCTTT.

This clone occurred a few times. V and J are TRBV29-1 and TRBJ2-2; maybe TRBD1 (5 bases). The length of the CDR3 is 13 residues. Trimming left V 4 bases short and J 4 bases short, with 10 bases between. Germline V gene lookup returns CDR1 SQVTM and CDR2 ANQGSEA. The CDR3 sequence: CSVAGMGTGELFF. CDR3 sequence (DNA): TGCAGCGTTGCAGGGATGGGCACCGGGGAGCTGTTTTTT.

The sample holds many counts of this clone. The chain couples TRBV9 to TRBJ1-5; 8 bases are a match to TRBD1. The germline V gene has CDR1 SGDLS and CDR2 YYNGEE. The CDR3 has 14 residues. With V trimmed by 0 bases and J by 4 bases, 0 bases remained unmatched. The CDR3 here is CASSVGQGNQPQHF. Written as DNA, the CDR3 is TGTGCCAGCAGCGTAGGACAGGGGAATCAGCCCCAGCATTTT. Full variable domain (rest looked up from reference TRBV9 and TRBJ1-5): DSGVTQTPKHLITATGQRVTLRCSPRSGDLSVYWYQQSLDQGLQFLIQYYNGEERAKGNILERFSAQQFPDLHSELNLSSLELGDSALYFCASSVGQGNQPQHFGDGTRLSIL.

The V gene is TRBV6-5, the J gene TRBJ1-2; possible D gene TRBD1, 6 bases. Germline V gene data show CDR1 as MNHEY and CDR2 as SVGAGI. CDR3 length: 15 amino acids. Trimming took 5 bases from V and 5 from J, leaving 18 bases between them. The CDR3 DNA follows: TGTGCCAGCAGTAAGGACACTCAGGGGACATATGGCTACACCTTC. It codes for CASSKDTQGTYGYTF.

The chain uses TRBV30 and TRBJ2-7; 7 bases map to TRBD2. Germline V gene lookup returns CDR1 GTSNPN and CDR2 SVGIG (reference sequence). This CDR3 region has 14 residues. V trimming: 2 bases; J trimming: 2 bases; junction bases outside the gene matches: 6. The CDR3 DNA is TGTGCCTGGAGTTCTCTAGCGGCGCCCTACGAGCAGTACTTC. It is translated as CAWSSLAAPYEQYF.

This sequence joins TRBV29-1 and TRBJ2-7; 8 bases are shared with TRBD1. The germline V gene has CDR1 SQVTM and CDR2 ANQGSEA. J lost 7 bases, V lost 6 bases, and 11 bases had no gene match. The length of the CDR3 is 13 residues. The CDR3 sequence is CSVGGQGAREQYF. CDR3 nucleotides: TGCAGCGTCGGAGGGCAGGGGGCGAGGGAGCAGTACTTC.

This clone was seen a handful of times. Written as DNA, the CDR3 is TGCAGCGTTTCGCAGGGGAACTATGGCTACACCTTC. It translates to CSVSQGNYGYTF. This chain connects TRBV29-1 to TRBJ1-2; tentative D call: TRBD1 (6 bases). Germline V gene data show CDR1 as SQVTM and CDR2 as ANQGSEA. The CDR3 is made up of 12 amino acids. The V and J ends lost 5 bases and 2 bases respectively, with 9 bases between them.

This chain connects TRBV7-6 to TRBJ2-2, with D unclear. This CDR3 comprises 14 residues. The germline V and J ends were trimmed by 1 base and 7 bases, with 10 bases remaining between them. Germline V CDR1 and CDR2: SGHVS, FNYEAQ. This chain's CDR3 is CASSLELRFGELFF. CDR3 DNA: TGTGCCAGCAGCTTAGAGTTGCGTTTCGGGGAGCTGTTTTTT.

CDR3 bases: TGTGCCAGCAGCTTGTACACCTCCTACGAGCAGTACTTC. Protein product: CASSLYTSYEQYF. The chain couples TRBV5-6 to TRBJ2-7; no definite D call. The germline gives CDR1 SGHDT, CDR2 YYEEEE. Between the trimmed V and J ends, which lost 1 base and 0 bases, there was a span of 5 bases. CDR3 length: 13 residues.